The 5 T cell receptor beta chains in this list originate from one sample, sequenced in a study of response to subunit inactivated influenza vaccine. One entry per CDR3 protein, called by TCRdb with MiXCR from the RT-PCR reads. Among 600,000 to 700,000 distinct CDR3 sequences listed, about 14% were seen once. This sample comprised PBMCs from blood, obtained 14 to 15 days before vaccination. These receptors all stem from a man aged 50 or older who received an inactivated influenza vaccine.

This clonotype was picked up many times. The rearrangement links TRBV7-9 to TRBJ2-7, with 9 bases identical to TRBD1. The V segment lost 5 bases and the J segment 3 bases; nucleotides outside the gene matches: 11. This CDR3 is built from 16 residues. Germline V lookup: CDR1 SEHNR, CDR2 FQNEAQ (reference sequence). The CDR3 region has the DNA TGTGCCAGCAGCCCCCGGTCGGACAGGGGCCTCTACGAGCAGTACTTC. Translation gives CASSPRSDRGLYEQYF.

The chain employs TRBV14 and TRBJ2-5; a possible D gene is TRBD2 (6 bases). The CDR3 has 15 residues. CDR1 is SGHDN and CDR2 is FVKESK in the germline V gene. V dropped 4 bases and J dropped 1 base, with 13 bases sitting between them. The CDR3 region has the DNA TGTGCCAGCAGCCGGGGACTGCTGACCCAAGAGACCCAGTACTTC. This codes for CASSRGLLTQETQYF.

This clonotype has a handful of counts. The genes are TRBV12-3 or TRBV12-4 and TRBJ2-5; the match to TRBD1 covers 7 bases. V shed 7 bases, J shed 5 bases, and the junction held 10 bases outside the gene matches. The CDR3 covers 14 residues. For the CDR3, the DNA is TGTGCCAGCAAAGAGATAACAGGGGTGGAGACCCAGTACTTC. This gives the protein CASKEITGVETQYF.

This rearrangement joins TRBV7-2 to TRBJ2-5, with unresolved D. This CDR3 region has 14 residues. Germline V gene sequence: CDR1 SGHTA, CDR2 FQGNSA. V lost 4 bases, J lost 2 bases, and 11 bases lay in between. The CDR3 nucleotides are TGTGCCAGCAGCTCGGACGGACCACAAGAGACCCAGTACTTC. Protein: CASSSDGPQETQYF.

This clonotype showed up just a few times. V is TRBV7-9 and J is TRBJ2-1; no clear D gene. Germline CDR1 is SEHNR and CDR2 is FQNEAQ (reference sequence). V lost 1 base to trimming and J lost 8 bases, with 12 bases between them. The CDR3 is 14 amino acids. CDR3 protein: CASSLVGVVYEQFF. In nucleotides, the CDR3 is TGTGCCAGCAGCTTAGTTGGGGTGGTCTATGAGCAGTTCTTC. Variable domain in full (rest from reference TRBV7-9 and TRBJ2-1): DTGVSQNPRHKITKRGQNVTFRCDPISEHNRLYWYRQTLGQGPEFLTYFQNEAQLEKSRLLSDRFSAERPKGSFSTLEIQRTEQGDSAMYLCASSLVGVVYEQFFGPGTRLTVL.